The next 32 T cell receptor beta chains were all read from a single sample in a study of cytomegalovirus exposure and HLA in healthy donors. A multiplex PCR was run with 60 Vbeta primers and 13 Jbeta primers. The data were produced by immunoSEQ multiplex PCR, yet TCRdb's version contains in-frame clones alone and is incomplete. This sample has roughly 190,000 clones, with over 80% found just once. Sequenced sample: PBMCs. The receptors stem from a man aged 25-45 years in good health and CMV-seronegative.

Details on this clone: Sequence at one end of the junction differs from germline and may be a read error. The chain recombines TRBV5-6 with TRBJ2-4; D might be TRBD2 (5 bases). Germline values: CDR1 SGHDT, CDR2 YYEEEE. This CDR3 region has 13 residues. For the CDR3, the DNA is TGTGCCAGCAGCTATGAAAGAGAGGGTCGGGTTTTCTTC. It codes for CASSYEREGRVFF.

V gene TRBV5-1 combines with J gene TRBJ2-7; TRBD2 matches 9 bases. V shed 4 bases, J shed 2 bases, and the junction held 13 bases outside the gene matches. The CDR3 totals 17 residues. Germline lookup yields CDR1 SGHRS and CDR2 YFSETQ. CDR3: CASSVLAGRGGTYEQYF. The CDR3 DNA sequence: TGCGCCAGCAGCGTGCTAGCGGGAAGGGGGGGAACCTACGAGCAGTACTTC.

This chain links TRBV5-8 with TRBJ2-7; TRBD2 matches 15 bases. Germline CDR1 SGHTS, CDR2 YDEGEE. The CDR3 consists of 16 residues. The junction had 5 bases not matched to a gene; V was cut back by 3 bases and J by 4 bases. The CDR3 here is CASSSGLAGGLYEQYF. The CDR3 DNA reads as TGTGCCAGCAGCTCGGGACTAGCGGGAGGCCTATACGAGCAGTACTTC.

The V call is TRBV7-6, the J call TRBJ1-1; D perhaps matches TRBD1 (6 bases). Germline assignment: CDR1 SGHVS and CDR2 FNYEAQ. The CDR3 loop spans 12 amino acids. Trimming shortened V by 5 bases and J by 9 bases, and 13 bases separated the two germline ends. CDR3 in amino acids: CASSTLQGQAFF. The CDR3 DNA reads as TGTGCCAGCAGCACCTTACAGGGCCAAGCTTTCTTT.

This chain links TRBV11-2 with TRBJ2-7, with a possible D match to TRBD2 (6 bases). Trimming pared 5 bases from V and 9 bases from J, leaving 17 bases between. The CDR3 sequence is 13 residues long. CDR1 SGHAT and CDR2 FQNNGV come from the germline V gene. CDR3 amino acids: CASSDEKEGWQYF. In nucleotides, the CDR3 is TGTGCCAGCAGCGACGAAAAGGAGGGGTGGCAGTACTTC. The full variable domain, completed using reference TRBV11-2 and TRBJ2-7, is EAGVAQSPRYKIIEKRQSVAFWCNPISGHATLYWYQQILGQGPKLLIQFQNNGVVDDSQLPKDRFSAERLKGVDSTLKIQPAKLEDSAVYLCASSDEKEGWQYFGPGTRLTVT.

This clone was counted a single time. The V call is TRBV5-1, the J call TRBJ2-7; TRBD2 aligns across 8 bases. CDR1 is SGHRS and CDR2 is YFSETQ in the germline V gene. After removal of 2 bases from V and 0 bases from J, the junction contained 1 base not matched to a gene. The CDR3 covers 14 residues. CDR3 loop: CASSFGLASYEQYF. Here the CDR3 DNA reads TGCGCCAGCAGCTTCGGACTAGCCTCCTACGAGCAGTACTTC.

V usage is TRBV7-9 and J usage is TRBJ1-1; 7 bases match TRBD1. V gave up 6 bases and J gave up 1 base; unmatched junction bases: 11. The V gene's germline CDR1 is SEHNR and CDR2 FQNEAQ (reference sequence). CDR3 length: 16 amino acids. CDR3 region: CASSSQGLMKNTEAFF. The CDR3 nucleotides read TGTGCCAGCAGTTCACAGGGGCTCATGAAGAACACTGAAGCTTTCTTT.

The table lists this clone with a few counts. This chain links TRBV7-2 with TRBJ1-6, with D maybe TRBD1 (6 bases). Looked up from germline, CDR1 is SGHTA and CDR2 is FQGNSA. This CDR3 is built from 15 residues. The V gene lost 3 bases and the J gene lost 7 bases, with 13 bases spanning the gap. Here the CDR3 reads CASSLSGGLNSPLHF. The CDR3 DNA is TGTGCCAGCAGCTTGTCGGGGGGCCTCAATTCACCCCTCCACTTT.

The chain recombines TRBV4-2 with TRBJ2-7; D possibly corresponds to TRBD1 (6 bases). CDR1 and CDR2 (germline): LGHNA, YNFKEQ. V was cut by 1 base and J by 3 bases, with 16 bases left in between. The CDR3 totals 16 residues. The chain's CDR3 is CASSQGVFAGDYEQYF. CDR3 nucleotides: TGTGCCAGCAGCCAAGGGGTATTTGCAGGGGACTACGAGCAGTACTTC.

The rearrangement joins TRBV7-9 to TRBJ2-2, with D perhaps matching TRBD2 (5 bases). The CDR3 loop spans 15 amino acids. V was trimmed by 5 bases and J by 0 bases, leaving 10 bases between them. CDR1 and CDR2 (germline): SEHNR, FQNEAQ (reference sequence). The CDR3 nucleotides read TGTGCCAGCAGCCTTAGGGAGCCGAACACCGGGGAGCTGTTTTTT. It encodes CASSLREPNTGELFF.

The CDR3 sequence is CASSRGIDQPQHF. DNA of the CDR3: TGTGCCAGCAGTAGGGGTATTGATCAGCCCCAGCATTTT. This chain joins TRBV6-5 and TRBJ1-5; weak D call: TRBD1 (5 bases). V was shortened by 5 bases and J by 5 bases, with 10 bases between the two germline ends. The CDR3 extends over 13 amino acids. The V gene's germline CDR1 is MNHEY and CDR2 SVGAGI.

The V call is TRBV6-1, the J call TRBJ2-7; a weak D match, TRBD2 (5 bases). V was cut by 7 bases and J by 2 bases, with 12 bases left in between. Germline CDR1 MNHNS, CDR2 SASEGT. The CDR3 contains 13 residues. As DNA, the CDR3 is TGTGCCAGCACTGAGCGGCCACCCTACGAGCAGTACTTC. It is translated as CASTERPPYEQYF.

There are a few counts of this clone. CDR3 sequence reads: CASSEPGGQLSEQFF. In DNA, the CDR3 is TGTGCCAGCAGTGAACCGGGGGGGCAGTTAAGTGAGCAGTTCTTC. This sequence joins TRBV25-1 and TRBJ2-1; 8 positions agree with TRBD2. Germline V gives CDR1 MGHDK, CDR2 SYGVNS. This CDR3 region has 15 residues. Trimming at V came to 2 bases and at J to 9 bases, leaving 9 bases not matched to a gene.

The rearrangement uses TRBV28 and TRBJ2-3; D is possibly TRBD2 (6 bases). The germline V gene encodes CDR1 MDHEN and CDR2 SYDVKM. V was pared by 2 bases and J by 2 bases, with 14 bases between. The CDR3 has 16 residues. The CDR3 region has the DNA TGTGCCAGCAGTTTAGTGTCTAGCGTATACACAGATACGCAGTATTTT. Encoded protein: CASSLVSSVYTDTQYF.

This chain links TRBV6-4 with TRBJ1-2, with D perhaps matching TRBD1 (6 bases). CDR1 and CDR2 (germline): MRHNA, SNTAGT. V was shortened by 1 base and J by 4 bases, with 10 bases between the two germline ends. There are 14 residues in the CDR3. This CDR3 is CASSDWEGGYGYTF. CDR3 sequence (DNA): TGTGCCAGCAGTGACTGGGAGGGGGGCTATGGCTACACCTTC.

The chain's CDR3 is CASSLGTGGAHQPQHF. CDR3 sequence (DNA): TGTGCCAGCAGCTTGGGAACAGGGGGCGCGCATCAGCCCCAGCATTTT. The J gene is TRBJ1-5, the V gene TRBV7-6; 9 positions match TRBD1. The ends lost 3 bases at V and 5 bases at J; junction bases unmatched: 8. Germline V CDR1 and CDR2: SGHVS, FNYEAQ. The CDR3 has 16 amino acids.

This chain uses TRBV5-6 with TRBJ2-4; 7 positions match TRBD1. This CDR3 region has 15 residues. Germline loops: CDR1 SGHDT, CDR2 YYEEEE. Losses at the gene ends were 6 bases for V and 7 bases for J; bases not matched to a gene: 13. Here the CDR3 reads CASKLLDRDGNIQYF. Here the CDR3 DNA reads TGTGCCAGCAAACTCCTTGACAGGGATGGTAACATTCAGTACTTC.

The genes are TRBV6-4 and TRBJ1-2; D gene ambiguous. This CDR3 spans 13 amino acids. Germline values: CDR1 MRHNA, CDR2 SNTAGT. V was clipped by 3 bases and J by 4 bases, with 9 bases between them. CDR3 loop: CASSDISSYGYTF. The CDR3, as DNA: TGTGCCAGCAGTGATATTAGCAGCTATGGCTACACCTTC.

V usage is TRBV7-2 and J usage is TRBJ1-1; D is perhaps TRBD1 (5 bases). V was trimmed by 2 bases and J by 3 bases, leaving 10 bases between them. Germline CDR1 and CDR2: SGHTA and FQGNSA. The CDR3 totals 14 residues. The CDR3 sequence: CASSLSGGHTEAFF. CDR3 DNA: TGTGCCAGCAGCTTATCCGGGGGACACACTGAAGCTTTCTTT. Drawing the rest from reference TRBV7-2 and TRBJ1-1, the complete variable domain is GAGVSQSPSNKVTEKGKDVELRCDPISGHTALYWYRQSLGQGLEFLIYFQGNSAPDKSGLPSDRFSAERTGGSVSTLTIQRTQQEDSAVYLCASSLSGGHTEAFFGQGTRLTVV.

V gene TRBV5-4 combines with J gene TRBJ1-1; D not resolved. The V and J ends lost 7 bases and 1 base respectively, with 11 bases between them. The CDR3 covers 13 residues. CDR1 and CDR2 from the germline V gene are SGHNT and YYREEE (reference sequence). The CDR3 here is CASLTVGNTEAFF. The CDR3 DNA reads TGTGCCAGCCTAACGGTTGGGAACACTGAAGCTTTCTTT.

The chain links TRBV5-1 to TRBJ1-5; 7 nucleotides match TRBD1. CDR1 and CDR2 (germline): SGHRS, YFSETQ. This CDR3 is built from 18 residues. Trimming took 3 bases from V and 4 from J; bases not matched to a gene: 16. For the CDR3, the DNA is TGCGCCAGCAGCTCCCTCCCCCCCGTGGGCAGGGGGAATCAGCCCCAGCATTTT. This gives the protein CASSSLPPVGRGNQPQHF.

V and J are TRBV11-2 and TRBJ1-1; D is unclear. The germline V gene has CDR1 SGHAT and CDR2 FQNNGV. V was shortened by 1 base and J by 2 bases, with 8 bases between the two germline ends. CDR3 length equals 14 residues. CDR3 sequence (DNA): TGTGCCAGCAGCTTAGGGAGTAGTAACACTGAAGCTTTCTTT. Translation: CASSLGSSNTEAFF. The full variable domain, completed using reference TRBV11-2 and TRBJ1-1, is EAGVAQSPRYKIIEKRQSVAFWCNPISGHATLYWYQQILGQGPKLLIQFQNNGVVDDSQLPKDRFSAERLKGVDSTLKIQPAKLEDSAVYLCASSLGSSNTEAFFGQGTRLTVV.

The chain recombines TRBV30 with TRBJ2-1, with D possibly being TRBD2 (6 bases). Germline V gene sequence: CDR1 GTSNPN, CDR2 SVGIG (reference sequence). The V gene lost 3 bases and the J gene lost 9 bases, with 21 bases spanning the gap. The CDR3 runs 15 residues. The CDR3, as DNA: TGTGCCTGGAGCGGCGGGACCACCTTATGGGGTGAGCAGTTCTTC. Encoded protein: CAWSGGTTLWGEQFF. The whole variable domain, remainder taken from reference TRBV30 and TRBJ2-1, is SQTIHQWPATLVQPVGSPLSLECTVEGTSNPNLYWYRQAAGRGLQLLFYSVGIGQISSEVPQNLSASRPQDRQFILSSKKLLLSDSGFYLCAWSGGTTLWGEQFFGPGTRLTVL.

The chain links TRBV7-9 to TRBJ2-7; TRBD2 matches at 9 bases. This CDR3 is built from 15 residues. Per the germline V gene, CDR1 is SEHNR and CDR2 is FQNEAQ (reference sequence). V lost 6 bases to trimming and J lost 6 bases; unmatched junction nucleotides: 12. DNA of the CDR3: TGTGCCAGCAGATCAGGGTCGGGACTAGCTATCGAGCAGTACTTC. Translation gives CASRSGSGLAIEQYF.

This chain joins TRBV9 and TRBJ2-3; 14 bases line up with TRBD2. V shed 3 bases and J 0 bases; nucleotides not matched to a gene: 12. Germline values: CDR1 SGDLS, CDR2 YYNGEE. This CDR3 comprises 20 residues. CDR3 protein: CASSASGTSGRLFSTDTQYF. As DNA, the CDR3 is TGTGCCAGCAGCGCCTCCGGGACTAGCGGGAGATTATTCAGCACAGATACGCAGTATTTT.

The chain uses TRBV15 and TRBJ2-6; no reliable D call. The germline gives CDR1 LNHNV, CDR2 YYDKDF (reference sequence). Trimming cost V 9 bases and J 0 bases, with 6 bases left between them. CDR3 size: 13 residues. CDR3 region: CATKHSGANVLTF. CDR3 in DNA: TGTGCCACGAAGCACTCTGGGGCCAACGTCCTGACTTTC.

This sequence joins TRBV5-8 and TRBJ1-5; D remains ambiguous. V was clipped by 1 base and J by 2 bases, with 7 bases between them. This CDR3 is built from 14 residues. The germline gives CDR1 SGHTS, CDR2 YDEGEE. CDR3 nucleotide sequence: TGTGCCAGCAGCTTGAGCCGGGGCAATCAGCCCCAGCATTTT. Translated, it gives CASSLSRGNQPQHF.

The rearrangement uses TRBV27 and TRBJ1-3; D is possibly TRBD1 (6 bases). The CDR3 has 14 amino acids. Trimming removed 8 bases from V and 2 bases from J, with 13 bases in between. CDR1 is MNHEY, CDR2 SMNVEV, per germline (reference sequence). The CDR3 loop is CASRGGGTGNTIYF. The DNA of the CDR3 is TGTGCCAGCCGCGGTGGGGGCACTGGAAACACCATATATTTT.

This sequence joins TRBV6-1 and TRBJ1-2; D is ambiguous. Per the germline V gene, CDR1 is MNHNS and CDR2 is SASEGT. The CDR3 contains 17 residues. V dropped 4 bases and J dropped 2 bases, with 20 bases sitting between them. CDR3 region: CASSAETWEVPNYGYTF. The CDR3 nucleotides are TGTGCCAGCAGTGCGGAGACATGGGAGGTACCGAACTATGGCTACACCTTC.

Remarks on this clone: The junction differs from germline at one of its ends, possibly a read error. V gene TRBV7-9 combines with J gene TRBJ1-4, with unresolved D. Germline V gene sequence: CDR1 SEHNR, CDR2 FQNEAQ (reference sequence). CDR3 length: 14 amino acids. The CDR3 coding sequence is TGTTCCAGCAGCTTAGACAACGCATCCGAAAAACTGTTTTTT. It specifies CSSSLDNASEKLFF.

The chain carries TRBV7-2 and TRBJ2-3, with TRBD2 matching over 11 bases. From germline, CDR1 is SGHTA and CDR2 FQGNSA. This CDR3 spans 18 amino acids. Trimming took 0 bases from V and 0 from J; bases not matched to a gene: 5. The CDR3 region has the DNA TGTGCCAGCAGCTTAGCGGGACTAGCGGTCACTAGCACAGATACGCAGTATTTT. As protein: CASSLAGLAVTSTDTQYF.

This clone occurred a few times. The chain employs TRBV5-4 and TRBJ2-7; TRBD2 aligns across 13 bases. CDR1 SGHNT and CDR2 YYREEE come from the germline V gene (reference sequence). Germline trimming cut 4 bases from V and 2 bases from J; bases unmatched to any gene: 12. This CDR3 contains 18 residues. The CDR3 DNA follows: TGTGCCAGCAGCCCACGCCACAGACTAGCGGGAGGAGCCTACGAGCAGTACTTC. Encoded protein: CASSPRHRLAGGAYEQYF.